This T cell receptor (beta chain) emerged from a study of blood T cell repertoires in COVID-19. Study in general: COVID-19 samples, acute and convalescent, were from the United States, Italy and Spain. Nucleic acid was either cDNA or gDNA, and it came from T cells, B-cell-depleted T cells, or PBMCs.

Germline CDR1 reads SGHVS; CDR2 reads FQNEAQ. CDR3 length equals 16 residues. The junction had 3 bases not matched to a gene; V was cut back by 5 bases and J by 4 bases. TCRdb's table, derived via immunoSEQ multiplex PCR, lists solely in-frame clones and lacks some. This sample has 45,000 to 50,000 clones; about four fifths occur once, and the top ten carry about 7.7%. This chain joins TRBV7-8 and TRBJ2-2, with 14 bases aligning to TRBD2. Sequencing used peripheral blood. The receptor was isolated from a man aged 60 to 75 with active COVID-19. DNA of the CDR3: TGTGCCAGCAGCATTGGGACTAGCGGGGGCACCGGGGAGCTGTTTTTT. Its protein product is CASSIGTSGGTGELFF.